The clone carrying this TCR beta chain was seen a single time. This sample was included in a study of T cell changes during pregnancy in multiple sclerosis. Produced via immunoSEQ multiplex PCR; TCRdb's table is partial and in-frame only. Of tens of thousands of clones listed, roughly 91% are singletons. CDR1 is ENHRY and CDR2 is SYGVKD in the germline V gene. This CDR3 has 14 residues. J lost 1 base, V lost 6 bases, and 5 bases had no gene match. The sequence derives from a female donor in good health, enrolled as a control in a pregnancy study. Sequencing was performed on CD4+ T cells from peripheral blood mononuclear cells, taken in the third trimester of pregnancy. J is TRBJ1-1 and V is TRBV10-3, with 7 positions matching TRBD1. CDR3: CAIRLGQPNTEAFF. CDR3 sequence (DNA): TGTGCCATCAGACTGGGACAGCCGAACACTGAAGCTTTCTTT.